Below, 16 T cell receptor beta chains from the same sample are listed, as sequenced in a study of control samples from healthy donors and cancer patients. The method was immunoSEQ multiplex PCR; TCRdb's version includes in-frame clones alone and lacks a portion of them. The sample has about 120,000 clones; 90% to 95% are singletons. What was sequenced was blood. The receptors were gathered from a woman between 18 and 29 years old in good health.

The V call is TRBV4-1, the J call TRBJ2-1; D remains unclear. V lost 1 base and J lost 9, with 16 bases in between. CDR1 MGHRA and CDR2 YSYEKL come from the germline V gene. The CDR3 loop spans 15 amino acids. CDR3 sequence reads: CASSQVRREEVEQFF. CDR3 nucleotide sequence: TGCGCCAGCAGCCAAGTGCGTCGAGAAGAGGTTGAGCAGTTCTTC.

The chain has TRBV7-2 and TRBJ2-7, with unresolved D. CDR3 length equals 13 residues. Germline V gene sequence: CDR1 SGHTA, CDR2 FQGNSA. With 8 bases removed from V and 2 bases from J, the gap between germline ends came to 13 bases. In nucleotides, the CDR3 is TGTGCCAGCGAGACCTACCCGGCCTACGAGCAGTACTTC. Translation: CASETYPAYEQYF.

V usage is TRBV4-3 and J usage is TRBJ1-1; D not certain. The CDR3 contains 15 residues. Germline values: CDR1 LGHNA, CDR2 YSLEER. V lost 1 base and J lost 4, with 13 bases in between. CDR3 loop: CASSQVISPVTEAFF. The DNA for the CDR3 is TGCGCCAGCAGCCAAGTGATCTCGCCAGTCACTGAAGCTTTCTTT.

V and J are TRBV28 and TRBJ1-5; D possibly corresponds to TRBD1 (6 bases). The germline CDR1 and CDR2 sequences are MDHEN and SYDVKM. The CDR3 sequence is 17 residues long. V gave up 6 bases and J gave up 0 bases, with 18 bases separating them. CDR3 region: CASSSPRTDISNQPQHF. The CDR3 coding sequence is TGTGCCAGCAGCTCACCCCGGACAGATATTAGCAATCAGCCCCAGCATTTT.

The CDR3 protein is CAFDLGIYEQYF. The CDR3 DNA follows: TGTGCCTTCGATTTGGGAATCTACGAGCAGTACTTC. The chain joins TRBV30 to TRBJ2-7; no reliable D call. V lost 7 bases and J lost 3, with 13 bases in between. CDR1 and CDR2 from the germline V gene are GTSNPN and SVGIG (reference sequence). The CDR3 contains 12 residues.

The V gene is TRBV18, the J gene TRBJ1-5; possible D gene TRBD1, 6 bases. The CDR3 contains 15 residues. Germline lookup yields CDR1 KGHSH and CDR2 LQKENI. V was cut by 4 bases and J by 4 bases, with 14 bases left in between. This CDR3 is CASSHGQGGNQPQHF. CDR3 DNA: TGTGCCAGCTCACATGGGCAAGGGGGAAATCAGCCCCAGCATTTT.

V gene TRBV5-4 combines with J gene TRBJ2-2; a weak D match, TRBD1 (6 bases). Germline V gene data show CDR1 as SGHNT and CDR2 as YYREEE (reference sequence). The CDR3 is made up of 13 amino acids. V was cut by 5 bases and J by 7 bases, with 12 bases left in between. The CDR3 nucleotides are TGTGCCAGCAGGACAGGTTCGGACGGGGAGCTGTTTTTT. Encoded protein: CASRTGSDGELFF.

CDR3 coding DNA: TGTGCCAGCAGTGGGGGACAGGGACACTATGGCTACACCTTC. Amino acid sequence: CASSGGQGHYGYTF. The chain links TRBV25-1 to TRBJ1-2, with 9 bases matching TRBD1. The CDR3 runs to 14 residues. J lost 3 bases, V lost 4 bases, and 3 bases had no gene match. Per germline, CDR1 MGHDK and CDR2 SYGVNS.

The chain joins TRBV13 to TRBJ2-7; 7 bases map to TRBD2. The CDR3 extends over 16 amino acids. Trimming at V came to 2 bases and at J to 7 bases, leaving 14 bases not matched to a gene. The germline V gene has CDR1 PRHDT and CDR2 FYEKMQ (reference sequence). As DNA, the CDR3 is TGTGCCAGCAGCTTAATGGGAGGGCCCAAGGCACGGGAGCAGTACTTC. Amino acid sequence: CASSLMGGPKAREQYF.

In its sample, this clone was seen once. V gene TRBV19 combines with J gene TRBJ2-5; 7 bases are a match to TRBD2. The CDR3 has 17 amino acids. The trim removed 1 base at V and 4 bases at J, leaving 12 bases unmatched. CDR1 and CDR2 (germline): LNHDA, SQIVND (reference sequence). The CDR3 loop reads CASSIGRTSNRRETQYF. Written as DNA, the CDR3 is TGTGCCAGTAGTATAGGGCGGACTAGTAATCGGAGAGAGACCCAGTACTTC.

The chain has TRBV28 and TRBJ2-7, with 10 bases aligning to TRBD2. The ends lost 2 bases at V and 1 base at J; junction bases unmatched: 2. CDR1 is MDHEN, CDR2 SYDVKM, per germline. This CDR3 is built from 15 residues. The CDR3 spells CASSLGLAASYEQYF. DNA of the CDR3: TGTGCCAGCAGTTTAGGACTAGCGGCATCCTACGAGCAGTACTTC.

This chain connects TRBV30 to TRBJ1-3; no definite D call. The CDR3 consists of 12 residues. V was pared by 4 bases and J by 0 bases, with 4 bases between. Germline-derived CDR1 and CDR2 are GTSNPN and SVGIG (reference sequence). In nucleotides, the CDR3 is TGTGCCTGGAAAGTCTCTGGAAACACCATATATTTT. This encodes CAWKVSGNTIYF.

This rearrangement joins TRBV10-3 to TRBJ2-3, with 7 bases matching TRBD2. The trim removed 6 bases at V and 2 bases at J, leaving 5 bases unmatched. This CDR3 has 14 amino acids. Germline loops: CDR1 ENHRY, CDR2 SYGVKD. The CDR3 region is CAISLGGDTDTQYF. CDR3 nucleotide sequence: TGTGCCATCAGCCTGGGAGGGGACACAGATACGCAGTATTTT.

This sequence joins TRBV30 and TRBJ1-6; 9 bases map to TRBD1. The junction had 10 bases not matched to a gene; V was cut back by 3 bases and J by 10 bases. The germline gives CDR1 GTSNPN, CDR2 SVGIG (reference sequence). This CDR3 has 15 residues. CDR3 coding DNA: TGTGCCTGGAGAAAAACGGGACAGGGCTGGTCACCCCTCCACTTT. Protein product: CAWRKTGQGWSPLHF.

The chain is built from TRBV20-1 and TRBJ2-3; D unclear. The V gene lost 6 bases and the J gene lost 6 bases, with 10 bases spanning the gap. There are 11 residues in the CDR3. Germline V CDR1 and CDR2: DFQATT, SNEGSKA (reference sequence). The DNA of the CDR3 is TGCAGTGCAATCGGGTCGGATACGCAGTATTTT. Amino acid sequence: CSAIGSDTQYF.

The chain links TRBV18 to TRBJ2-7; the D call may be TRBD1 or TRBD2 (7 bases each). Germline V CDR1 and CDR2: KGHSH, LQKENI. The CDR3 extends over 16 amino acids. Trimming shortened V by 6 bases and J by 0 bases, and 18 bases separated the two germline ends. In DNA form, the CDR3 reads TGTGCCAGCTCTCCAGGGGGTACTAGCGCCTCCTACGAGCAGTACTTC. Translated, it gives CASSPGGTSASYEQYF.